One sample yielded the 25 T cell receptor beta chains listed below, sequenced in a study of graft-versus-host responses after intestinal transplantation. The starting material, graft tissue, was processed to release intraepithelial and lamina propria lymphocytes. Sequencing was performed with immunoSEQ multiplex PCR; in TCRdb, only in-frame clones are kept and a portion is missing. Found here are roughly 9,600 clones, around 88% of them singletons; the top ten hold around 5%. The input for sequencing was ileum tissue, taken roughly 730 days after intestinal transplantation. The receptors originated from a human patient who received an intestinal transplant, so some T cells may come from the graft donor.

This clone has just one count. The J gene is TRBJ2-7, the V gene TRBV7-2; D might be TRBD2 (6 bases). Trimming stripped 0 bases from V and 3 bases from J, with 9 bases between. Germline-derived CDR1 and CDR2 are SGHTA and FQGNSA. CDR3 size: 14 residues. The CDR3 nucleotides are TGTGCCAGCAGCTTAGCACTAGCAGGCTACGAGCAGTACTTC. Translated, it gives CASSLALAGYEQYF.

The chain couples TRBV9 to TRBJ2-5; TRBD2 agrees at 10 bases. This CDR3 is built from 14 residues. Germline V gene data show CDR1 as SGDLS and CDR2 as YYNGEE. Germline trimming cut 4 bases from V and 3 bases from J; bases unmatched to any gene: 3. CDR3 protein: CASSFGLAEETQYF. CDR3 DNA: TGTGCCAGCAGCTTCGGACTAGCGGAAGAGACCCAGTACTTC.

This chain links TRBV7-9 with TRBJ2-7, with a tentative D call TRBD1 (8 bases). The CDR3 consists of 15 residues. Germline lookup yields CDR1 SEHNR and CDR2 FQNEAQ (reference sequence). V was shortened by 3 bases and J by 4 bases, with 16 bases between the two germline ends. The CDR3 sequence: CASSLTGEGLYEQYF. CDR3 in DNA: TGTGCCAGCAGCTTGACAGGGGAGGGCTTGTACGAGCAGTACTTC. Combining the CDR3 with reference TRBV7-9 and TRBJ2-7 gives the whole variable domain DTGVSQNPRHKITKRGQNVTFRCDPISEHNRLYWYRQTLGQGPEFLTYFQNEAQLEKSRLLSDRFSAERPKGSFSTLEIQRTEQGDSAMYLCASSLTGEGLYEQYFGPGTRLTVT.

CDR3 nucleotides: TGTGCCAGCAGTTCCATGGGGGGGAAATATGAGCAGTTCTTC. This translates into CASSSMGGKYEQFF. The V call is TRBV6-5, the J call TRBJ2-1; 7 positions agree with TRBD2. After removal of 4 bases from V and 8 bases from J, the junction contained 8 bases not matched to a gene. From germline, CDR1 is MNHEY and CDR2 SVGAGI. CDR3 length: 14 residues.

V is TRBV10-3 and J is TRBJ1-4; D gene uncertain. CDR1 is ENHRY and CDR2 is SYGVKD in the germline V gene. The CDR3 loop spans 14 amino acids. The ends were cut back, 2 bases at V and 8 bases at J, with 12 bases in the middle. The CDR3 DNA follows: TGTGCCATCAGTGAGGTATCTGGGAGGGAAAAACTGTTTTTT. Amino acid sequence: CAISEVSGREKLFF.

This chain links TRBV12-5 with TRBJ1-1, with D tentatively TRBD1 (5 bases). The V end lost 2 bases, the J end lost 3 bases, and 10 bases lay between the germline ends. Looked up from germline, CDR1 is LGHNT and CDR2 is FRNRAP. This CDR3 is built from 14 residues. The CDR3 DNA follows: TGTGCTAGTGGTTTGCAGGGAGTTGACACTGAAGCTTTCTTT. Translating it yields CASGLQGVDTEAFF.

In its sample, this clone was seen a few times. CDR3 protein: CASSLDSGWNTEAFF. The CDR3 region has the DNA TGTGCCAGCAGCTTAGATAGCGGGTGGAACACTGAAGCTTTCTTT. The gene calls are TRBV7-2 and TRBJ1-1; D is unclear. The CDR3 sequence is 15 residues long. The V and J ends lost 1 base and 1 base respectively, with 10 bases between them. The V gene's germline CDR1 is SGHTA and CDR2 FQGNSA.

The chain employs TRBV18 and TRBJ2-5; D might be TRBD1 (6 bases). The germline V and J ends were trimmed by 0 bases and 1 base, with 15 bases remaining between them. The CDR3 runs 17 residues. From germline, CDR1 is KGHSH and CDR2 LQKENI. CDR3 sequence (DNA): TGTGCCAGCTCACCACCGGGCAGGGGCATAAGCCAAGAGACCCAGTACTTC. This gives the protein CASSPPGRGISQETQYF.

With respect to this clone: Other DNA sequences in this specimen translate into the identical CDR3. This chain joins TRBV7-6 and TRBJ2-6, with D unclear. Deletions cut 0 bases from V and 1 base from J, with 7 bases between. The CDR3 consists of 16 residues. Per germline, CDR1 SGHVS and CDR2 FNYEAQ. The CDR3 sequence: CASSLARVSGANVLTF. Here the CDR3 DNA reads TGTGCCAGCAGCTTAGCTCGGGTTTCTGGGGCCAACGTCCTGACTTTC.

V is TRBV19 and J is TRBJ2-7, with D tentatively TRBD1 (5 bases). CDR3 length equals 13 residues. CDR1 is LNHDA, CDR2 SQIVND, per germline (reference sequence). Trimming pared 4 bases from V and 3 bases from J, leaving 10 bases between. CDR3 bases: TGTGCCAGTAGTAGAGACAGTTTCTACGAGCAGTACTTC. It yields the protein CASSRDSFYEQYF.

J is TRBJ1-4 and V is TRBV7-9, with D possibly being TRBD1 (5 bases). The CDR3 is 16 amino acids. The germline CDR1 and CDR2 sequences are SEHNR and FQNEAQ (reference sequence). V dropped 4 bases and J dropped 0 bases, with 12 bases sitting between them. CDR3 DNA sequence: TGTGCCAGCAGCTCCACCGACAGTGCAACTAATGAAAAACTGTTTTTT. This encodes CASSSTDSATNEKLFF.

This clone was recorded a few times. This sequence joins TRBV21-1 and TRBJ2-7; the table's TRBD1 call for D was not verified on the DNA. TRBV21-1 is labeled a pseudogene. The CDR3 sequence is 15 residues long. For the CDR3, the DNA is TGTGCCAGCAGCAAATGGGGACAGGGTGTCTACGAGCAGTACTTC. Its protein is CASSKWGQGVYEQYF.

The chain has TRBV27 and TRBJ1-3; D ambiguous. The CDR3 totals 15 residues. CDR1 MNHEY and CDR2 SMNVEV come from the germline V gene (reference sequence). V shed 4 bases and J shed 1 base, with 11 bases lying between them. The CDR3 sequence is CASSSLAGSGNTIYF. The CDR3 nucleotides read TGTGCCAGCAGTTCTCTGGCCGGGTCTGGAAACACCATATATTTT.

This chain connects TRBV6-6 to TRBJ2-2; D remains ambiguous. Trimming removed 2 bases at V and 3 bases at J, with 4 bases between. Germline assignment: CDR1 MNHNY and CDR2 SVGAGI (reference sequence). The CDR3 spans 13 residues. This CDR3 is CASSYRDTGELFF. For the CDR3, the DNA is TGTGCCAGCAGTTACAGGGACACCGGGGAGCTGTTTTTT.

This chain uses TRBV9 with TRBJ2-5; 9 bases are a match to TRBD2. Germline V gene lookup returns CDR1 SGDLS and CDR2 YYNGEE. Trimming cost V 4 bases and J 4 bases; bases outside gene matches: 11. This CDR3 has 16 residues. DNA of the CDR3: TGTGCCAGCAGCCCCCAAGGGGCGGGAGGGGGAGAGACCCAGTACTTC. It encodes CASSPQGAGGGETQYF.

V usage is TRBV6-1 and J usage is TRBJ1-6; 7 bases align to TRBD1. V shed 6 bases, J shed 8 bases, and the junction held 10 bases outside the gene matches. This CDR3 is 15 amino acids long. In germline, CDR1 is MNHNS, CDR2 SASEGT. The CDR3 DNA sequence: TGTGCCAGCAGCAAATACAGGGGACGCGATTCACCCCTCCACTTT. This codes for CASSKYRGRDSPLHF.

CDR3 bases: TGTGCCAGCAGCTCCTCAGGGATGTGGAACACTGAAGCTTTCTTT. Translation gives CASSSSGMWNTEAFF. The gene calls are TRBV11-2 and TRBJ1-1, with a tentative D call TRBD1 (5 bases). The CDR3 runs to 15 residues. The V gene lost 4 bases and the J gene lost 1 base, with 13 bases spanning the gap. CDR1 and CDR2 from the germline V gene are SGHAT and FQNNGV.

The genes are TRBV7-9 and TRBJ2-2, with 7 bases that match TRBD2. This CDR3 is built from 14 residues. Germline V gene sequence: CDR1 SEHNR, CDR2 FQNEAQ (reference sequence). The ends lost 5 bases at V and 6 bases at J; junction bases unmatched: 6. CDR3 coding DNA: TGTGCCAGCAGCGGGAGGGACCGCTCCGGGGAGCTGTTTTTT. Encoded protein: CASSGRDRSGELFF.

This clone has just one count. J is TRBJ2-1 and V is TRBV10-1, with 10 bases lining up with TRBD2. Per the germline V gene, CDR1 is WNHNN and CDR2 is SYGVQD (reference sequence). The CDR3 has 14 residues. Germline trimming cut 5 bases from V and 6 bases from J; bases unmatched to any gene: 4. In DNA, the CDR3 is TGCGCCAGCAGTCCAAGGACTAGCGGCAATGAGCAGTTCTTC. Its translation: CASSPRTSGNEQFF.

The V and J genes are TRBV5-1 and TRBJ2-5, with D unclear. Germline V gene data show CDR1 as SGHRS and CDR2 as YFSETQ. Trimming removed 3 bases from V and 1 base from J, with 16 bases in between. The CDR3 is 16 residues long. The CDR3 spells CASSSFEDGSQETQYF. Written as DNA, the CDR3 is TGCGCCAGCAGCTCCTTTGAGGACGGATCCCAAGAGACCCAGTACTTC.

The rearrangement links TRBV18 to TRBJ2-7, with 9 bases fitting TRBD1. CDR1 and CDR2 from the germline V gene are KGHSH and LQKENI. The CDR3 is 13 residues long. V gave up 4 bases and J gave up 3 bases; unmatched junction bases: 1. Here the CDR3 reads CASSRQGGYEQYF. The CDR3 bases are TGTGCCAGCTCACGACAGGGGGGCTACGAGCAGTACTTC.

The chain employs TRBV7-9 and TRBJ1-2; possible D gene TRBD1, 6 bases. This CDR3 region has 12 residues. Germline V gene lookup returns CDR1 SEHNR and CDR2 FQNEAQ (reference sequence). V gave up 5 bases and J gave up 9 bases, with 13 bases separating them. CDR3 in DNA: TGTGCCAGCAGCCTCTACAGGGACAGCTACACCTTC. Its translation: CASSLYRDSYTF.

The chain has TRBV6-6 and TRBJ2-7; 8 bases are a match to TRBD2. There are 14 residues in the CDR3. Germline V gene data show CDR1 as MNHNY and CDR2 as SVGAGI (reference sequence). With V trimmed by 4 bases and J by 6 bases, 8 bases remained unmatched. CDR3 in amino acids: CASSSRAGGFEQYF. The CDR3 DNA sequence: TGTGCCAGCAGTTCAAGGGCGGGAGGTTTCGAGCAGTACTTC.

This clone has only one observation. The chain is built from TRBV7-2 and TRBJ2-1, with D hard to call. The CDR3 contains 13 residues. The V gene lost 5 bases and the J gene lost 5 bases, with 10 bases spanning the gap. Germline V lookup: CDR1 SGHTA, CDR2 FQGNSA. This CDR3 reads CASSPGRDNEQFF. The DNA of the CDR3 is TGTGCCAGCAGCCCCGGACGAGACAATGAGCAGTTCTTC.

The V and J genes are TRBV5-1 and TRBJ1-1; TRBD1 is a possible D gene (6 bases). The CDR3 spans 15 residues. Trimming removed 1 base from V and 3 bases from J, with 13 bases in between. Looked up from germline, CDR1 is SGHRS and CDR2 is YFSETQ. CDR3 amino acids: CASSLWRGRYTEAFF. As DNA, the CDR3 is TGCGCCAGCAGCTTGTGGCGGGGGCGGTACACTGAAGCTTTCTTT.